Sequencing of this T cell receptor beta chain was carried out in a study of regulatory T cells in long-lasting Graves disease. The V gene lost 1 base and the J gene lost 8 bases, with 14 bases spanning the gap. The CDR3 is 13 residues long. Germline V gene data show CDR1 as DFQATT and CDR2 as SNEGSKA (reference sequence). General study points: New patients shared about a thousand public clonotypes, fewer than the roughly 2,500 shared by persistent patients. There were preferences for TRBV28, TRBJ1-2 and TRBJ2-5 in persistent disease.

This clonotype was recorded at least ten times. Its specificity is not known. Time point: newly diagnosed GD, antithyroid drugs for less than 3 months. PBMC RNA was the source of the TCR library. The EDTA tubes were filled with 8 to 9.5 milliliters of drawn peripheral blood. Building the TCR beta libraries relied on iRepertoire HTBI primers, and CDR3 regions underwent Arm-PCR. TCRdb reanalysed the multiplex PCR reads using MiXCR and keeps one entry per CDR3 protein. Of about 530,000 distinct CDR3 sequences listed, about 15% were seen once; the top ten hold approximately 25%. The same sample was also studied in work on T cells in Graves' hyperthyroidism and ophthalmopathy. That paper adds: Using the HTBI primer set, a first-round RT-PCR was run on the TCR CDR3.

This receptor was identified in a woman aged 40-60 years with Graves disease. Here the sequenced sample was peripheral blood mononuclear cells (PBMCs), taken at new diagnosis, from a patient treated with antithyroid drugs. The chain carries TRBV20-1 and TRBJ1-2; D call uncertain. In DNA, the CDR3 is TGCAGTGCTAGAGTCTCAGTTTTGGGCGGCTACACCTTC. It is translated as CSARVSVLGGYTF.